Below, 10 T cell receptor beta chains from the same sample are listed, as sequenced in a study of blood T cell repertoires in COVID-19 (dated by TCRdb to 2018 to 2020). The library was prepared using the immunoSEQ multiplex PCR assay. Drawn from immuneACCESS, this table holds only the in-frame rearrangements with V and J called that TCRdb kept. Clones are partly lost; checked studies trace under half to an unresolved V gene and leave the rest unexplained. The sample table lists fewer than 200,000 clones, roughly nine tenths of them with a count of one. The ten largest clonotypes hold more than 25% of the sample. Sequencing used peripheral blood. All receptors come from a man aged 55 to 69 with acute or convalescent COVID-19.

The chain links TRBV27 to TRBJ2-1, with 7 bases lining up with TRBD2. CDR1 is MNHEY and CDR2 is SMNVEV in the germline V gene (reference sequence). The V gene end was trimmed by 5 bases and the J gene end by 4 bases; junction bases not matched to a gene: 8. The CDR3 length is 15 residues. CDR3 coding DNA: TGTGCCAGCAGTCCCGTTGGGGGGGGGTACAATGAGCAGTTCTTC. This translates into CASSPVGGGYNEQFF.

This chain uses TRBV6-2 or TRBV6-3 with TRBJ2-7, with 8 bases that match TRBD1. V gave up 2 bases and J gave up 2 bases; unmatched junction bases: 11. Germline loops: CDR1 MNHEY, CDR2 SVGEGT. The CDR3 consists of 17 residues. CDR3 sequence: CASSYPRDRWGTYEQYV. The CDR3 DNA reads as TGTGCCAGCAGTTACCCCCGGGACAGGTGGGGGACCTACGAGCAGTACGTC.

This clone occurred a few times. Since no conserved phenylalanine or tryptophan closes the CDR3, a read error is the likely cause. The DNA is left out, because the CDR3 cannot be placed on it with certainty; the CDR3 is given as TCRdb lists it. V usage is TRBV4-1 and J usage is TRBJ2-7; the D call in the table, TRBD2, was not verified against the DNA. Germline values: CDR1 MGHRA, CDR2 YSYEKL. The CDR3 extends over 13 residues, inclusive of both ends. The CDR3 protein is CASSQDLQREVLM.

The CDR3, as DNA: TGTGCCAGCAGCGTAGCCACTCGTAACTATGGCTACACCTTC. Protein: CASSVATRNYGYTF. V is TRBV9 and J is TRBJ1-2; no clear D. This CDR3 has 14 residues. V was cut by 0 bases and J by 1 base, with 7 bases left in between. In germline, CDR1 is SGDLS, CDR2 YYNGEE.

In regard to this clone: At the DNA level, this CDR3 is encoded by other sequences in the same sample as well. This chain uses TRBV6-5 with TRBJ2-1; D gene uncertain. V was clipped by 6 bases and J by 7 bases, with 7 bases between them. The CDR3 has 11 residues. Germline V gives CDR1 MNHEY, CDR2 SVGAGI. CDR3 sequence reads: CASSSSNEQFF. The CDR3, as DNA: TGTGCCAGCAGCTCCTCGAATGAGCAGTTCTTC.

The rearrangement joins TRBV3-1 (or the pseudogene TRBV3-2) to TRBJ1-2; 10 bases are shared with TRBD1. The CDR3 loop spans 13 amino acids. J lost 8 bases, V lost 3 bases, and 3 bases had no gene match. Germline V gives CDR1 LGHDT, CDR2 YNNKEL (reference sequence). CDR3 coding DNA: TGTGCCAGCAGCCACCGGGACAGGGGAGGCTACACCTTC. It is translated as CASSHRDRGGYTF.

The rearrangement links TRBV27 to TRBJ1-4, with 9 bases matching TRBD1. V shed 4 bases, J shed 8 bases, and the junction held 8 bases outside the gene matches. Germline V gives CDR1 MNHEY, CDR2 SMNVEV (reference sequence). CDR3 length: 15 residues. In DNA form, the CDR3 reads TGTGCCAGCAGTTCCTGGGACAGGGCTGACGAAAAACTGTTTTTT. Translation: CASSSWDRADEKLFF.

The DNA for the CDR3 is TGTGCCAGCAGCCCTCTTACAGGGGGAGGTGAGGAAAAACTGTTTTTT. Its protein is CASSPLTGGGEEKLFF. The chain carries TRBV7-9 and TRBJ1-4, with 8 bases identical to TRBD1. V shed 5 bases, J shed 8 bases, and the junction held 13 bases outside the gene matches. Germline assignment: CDR1 SEHNR and CDR2 FQNEAQ (reference sequence). The CDR3 is 16 amino acids.

The chain has TRBV7-2 and TRBJ2-5; the match to TRBD2 covers 8 bases. CDR1 SGHTA and CDR2 FQGNSA come from the germline V gene. The CDR3 has 13 residues. The CDR3 protein is CAGALAEGETQYF. The CDR3 DNA reads TGTGCGGGGGCACTAGCGGAGGGGGAGACCCAGTACTTC.

The chain carries TRBV6-5 and TRBJ1-2, with D possibly matching TRBD1 (6 bases). The CDR3 is 14 amino acids. Germline assignment: CDR1 MNHEY and CDR2 SVGAGI. Trimming cost V 0 bases and J 11 bases, with 16 bases left between them. The DNA for the CDR3 is TGTGCCAGCAGTTACTCGAGTGAGGGGGTGAGGTACACCTTC. This translates into CASSYSSEGVRYTF.